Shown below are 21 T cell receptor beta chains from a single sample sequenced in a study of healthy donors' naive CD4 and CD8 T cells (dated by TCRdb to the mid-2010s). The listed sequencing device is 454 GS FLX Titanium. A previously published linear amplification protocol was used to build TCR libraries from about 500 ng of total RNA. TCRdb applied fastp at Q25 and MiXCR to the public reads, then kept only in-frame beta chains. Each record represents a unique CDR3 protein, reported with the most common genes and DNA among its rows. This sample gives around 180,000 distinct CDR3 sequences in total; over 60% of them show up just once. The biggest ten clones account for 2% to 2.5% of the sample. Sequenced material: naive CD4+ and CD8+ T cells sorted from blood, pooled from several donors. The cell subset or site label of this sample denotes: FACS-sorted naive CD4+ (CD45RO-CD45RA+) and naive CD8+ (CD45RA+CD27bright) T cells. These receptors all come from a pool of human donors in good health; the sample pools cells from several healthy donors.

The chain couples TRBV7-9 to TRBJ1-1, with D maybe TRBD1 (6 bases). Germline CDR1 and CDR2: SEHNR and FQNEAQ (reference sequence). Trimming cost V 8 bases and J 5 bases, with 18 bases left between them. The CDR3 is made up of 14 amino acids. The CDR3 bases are TGTGCCAGCTCCAATAGGGACACCGAAACTGAAGCTTTCTTT. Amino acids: CASSNRDTETEAFF.

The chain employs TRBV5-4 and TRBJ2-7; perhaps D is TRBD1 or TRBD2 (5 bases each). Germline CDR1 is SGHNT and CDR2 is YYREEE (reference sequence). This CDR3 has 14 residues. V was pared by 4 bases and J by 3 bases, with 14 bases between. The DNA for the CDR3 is TGTGCCAGCAGCCGAAGGGACGAGTACTACGAGCAGTACTTC. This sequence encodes CASSRRDEYYEQYF.

CDR3 amino acids: CASSRYGNPGRTEAFF. The CDR3 bases are TGTGCCAGCAGCCGTTACGGGAACCCAGGGAGGACTGAAGCTTTCTTT. The gene calls are TRBV14 and TRBJ1-1; a weak D match, TRBD1 (5 bases). Trimming left V 4 bases short and J 5 bases short, with 20 bases between. There are 16 residues in the CDR3. The germline V gene encodes CDR1 SGHDN and CDR2 FVKESK.

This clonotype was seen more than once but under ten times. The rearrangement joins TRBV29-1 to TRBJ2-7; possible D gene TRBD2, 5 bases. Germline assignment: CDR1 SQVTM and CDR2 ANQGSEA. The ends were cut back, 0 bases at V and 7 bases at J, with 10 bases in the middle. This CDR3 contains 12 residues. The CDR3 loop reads CSVEDQPGEQYF. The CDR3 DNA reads TGCAGCGTTGAAGACCAACCGGGGGAGCAGTACTTC.

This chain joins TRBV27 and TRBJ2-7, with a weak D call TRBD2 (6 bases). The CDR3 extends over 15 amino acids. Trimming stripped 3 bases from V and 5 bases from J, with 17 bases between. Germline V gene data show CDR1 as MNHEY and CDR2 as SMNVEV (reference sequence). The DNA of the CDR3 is TGTGCCAGCAGTTTCTTGGCGGGGAGTATCGACGAGCAGTACTTC. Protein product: CASSFLAGSIDEQYF.

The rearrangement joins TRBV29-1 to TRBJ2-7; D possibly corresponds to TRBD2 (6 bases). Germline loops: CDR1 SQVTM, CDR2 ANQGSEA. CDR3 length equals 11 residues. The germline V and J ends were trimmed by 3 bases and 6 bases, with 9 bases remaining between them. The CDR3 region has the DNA TGCAGCGTTGATGGAGGGATCGAGCAGTACTTC. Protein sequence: CSVDGGIEQYF.

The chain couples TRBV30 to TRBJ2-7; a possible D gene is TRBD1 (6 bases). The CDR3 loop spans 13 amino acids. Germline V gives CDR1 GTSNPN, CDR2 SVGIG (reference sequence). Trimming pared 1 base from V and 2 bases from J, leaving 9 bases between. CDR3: CAWSEGTPYEQYF. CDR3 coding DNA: TGTGCCTGGAGTGAGGGGACACCCTACGAGCAGTACTTC. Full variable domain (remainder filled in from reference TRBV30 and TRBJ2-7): SQTIHQWPATLVQPVGSPLSLECTVEGTSNPNLYWYRQAAGRGLQLLFYSVGIGQISSEVPQNLSASRPQDRQFILSSKKLLLSDSGFYLCAWSEGTPYEQYFGPGTRLTVT.

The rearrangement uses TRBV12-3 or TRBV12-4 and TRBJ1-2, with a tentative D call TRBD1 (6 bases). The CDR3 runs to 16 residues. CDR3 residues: CASGLDRLSPLYGYTF. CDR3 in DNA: TGTGCTAGTGGTTTAGACAGGCTCAGCCCCCTCTATGGCTACACCTTC.

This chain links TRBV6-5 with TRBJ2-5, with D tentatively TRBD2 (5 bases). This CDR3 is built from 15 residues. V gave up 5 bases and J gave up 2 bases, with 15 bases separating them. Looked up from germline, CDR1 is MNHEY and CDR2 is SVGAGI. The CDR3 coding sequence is TGTGCCAGCAGTACTACGTTGACTATTCAAGAGACCCAGTACTTC. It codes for CASSTTLTIQETQYF.

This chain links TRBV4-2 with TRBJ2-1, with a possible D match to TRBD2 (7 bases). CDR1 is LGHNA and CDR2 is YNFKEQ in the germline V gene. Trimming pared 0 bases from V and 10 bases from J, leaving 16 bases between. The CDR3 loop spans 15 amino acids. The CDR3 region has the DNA TGTGCCAGCAGCCAAGAAAGGGGGTGGGGAGGGGAGCAGTTCTTC. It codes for CASSQERGWGGEQFF.

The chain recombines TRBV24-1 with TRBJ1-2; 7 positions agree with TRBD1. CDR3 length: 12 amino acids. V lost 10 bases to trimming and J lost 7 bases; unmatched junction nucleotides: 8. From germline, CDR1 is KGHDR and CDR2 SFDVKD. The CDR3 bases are TGTGCCACTAGCACAGGGGTAGGTGGCTACACCTTC. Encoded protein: CATSTGVGGYTF.

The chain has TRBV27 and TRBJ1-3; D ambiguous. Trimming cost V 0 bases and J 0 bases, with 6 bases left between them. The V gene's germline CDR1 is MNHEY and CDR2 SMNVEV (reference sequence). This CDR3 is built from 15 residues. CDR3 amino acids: CASSLSLGSGNTIYF. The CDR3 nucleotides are TGTGCCAGCAGTTTATCGCTCGGCTCTGGAAACACCATATATTTT.

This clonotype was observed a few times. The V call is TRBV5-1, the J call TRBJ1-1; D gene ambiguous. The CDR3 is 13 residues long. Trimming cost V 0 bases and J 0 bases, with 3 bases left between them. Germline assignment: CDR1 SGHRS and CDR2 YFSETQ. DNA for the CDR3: TGCGCCAGCAGCTTGGGGATGAACACTGAAGCTTTCTTT. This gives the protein CASSLGMNTEAFF.

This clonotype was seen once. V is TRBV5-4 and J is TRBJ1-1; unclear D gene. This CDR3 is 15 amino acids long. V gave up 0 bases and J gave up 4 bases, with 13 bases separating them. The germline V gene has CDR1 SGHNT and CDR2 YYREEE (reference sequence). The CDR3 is CASSLVIGQATEAFF. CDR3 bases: TGTGCCAGCAGCTTGGTGATAGGTCAGGCCACTGAAGCTTTCTTT. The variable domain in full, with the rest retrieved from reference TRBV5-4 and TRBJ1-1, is ETGVTQSPTHLIKTRGQQVTLRCSSQSGHNTVSWYQQALGQGPQFIFQYYREEENGRGNFPPRFSGLQFPNYSSELNVNALELDDSALYLCASSLVIGQATEAFFGQGTRLTVV.

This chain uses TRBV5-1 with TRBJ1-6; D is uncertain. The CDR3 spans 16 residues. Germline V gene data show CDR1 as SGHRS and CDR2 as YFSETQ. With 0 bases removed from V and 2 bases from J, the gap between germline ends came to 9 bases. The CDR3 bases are TGCGCCAGCAGCTTGGCGGCGGGTGCCTATAATTCACCCCTCCACTTT. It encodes CASSLAAGAYNSPLHF.

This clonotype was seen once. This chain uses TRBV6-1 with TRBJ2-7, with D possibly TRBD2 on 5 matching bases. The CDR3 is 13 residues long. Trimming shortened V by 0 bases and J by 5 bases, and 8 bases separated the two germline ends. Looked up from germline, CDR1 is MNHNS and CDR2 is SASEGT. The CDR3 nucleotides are TGTGCCAGCAGTGAAGCGTACGGGAACGAGCAGTACTTC. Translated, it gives CASSEAYGNEQYF.

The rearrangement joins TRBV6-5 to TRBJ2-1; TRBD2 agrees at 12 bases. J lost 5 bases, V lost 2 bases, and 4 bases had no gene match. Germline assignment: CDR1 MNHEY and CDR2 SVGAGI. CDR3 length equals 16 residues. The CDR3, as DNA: TGTGCCAGCAGTTACGCCCGGACTAGCGGGAACAATGAGCAGTTCTTC. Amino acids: CASSYARTSGNNEQFF.

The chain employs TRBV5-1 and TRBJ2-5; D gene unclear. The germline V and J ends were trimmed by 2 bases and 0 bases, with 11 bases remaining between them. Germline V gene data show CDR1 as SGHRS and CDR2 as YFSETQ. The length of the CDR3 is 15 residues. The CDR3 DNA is TGCGCCAGCAGCTTAACGGCCGGATACCAAGAGACCCAGTACTTC. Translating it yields CASSLTAGYQETQYF.

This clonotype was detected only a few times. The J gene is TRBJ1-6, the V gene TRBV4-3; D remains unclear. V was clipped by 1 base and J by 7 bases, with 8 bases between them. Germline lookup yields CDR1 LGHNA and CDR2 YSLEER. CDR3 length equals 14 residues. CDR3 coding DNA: TGCGCCAGCAGCCAAGTCGGGAGCAATTCACCCCTCCACTTT. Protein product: CASSQVGSNSPLHF.

CDR3 DNA: TGTGCCAGCAGCTTTTCCACTAGTCTCCAAGAGACCCAGTACTTC. It yields the protein CASSFSTSLQETQYF. This chain connects TRBV11-2 to TRBJ2-5; possibly TRBD2 for D (5 bases). Germline V gene lookup returns CDR1 SGHAT and CDR2 FQNNGV. This CDR3 contains 15 residues. Between the trimmed V and J ends, which lost 3 bases and 1 base, there was a span of 12 bases.

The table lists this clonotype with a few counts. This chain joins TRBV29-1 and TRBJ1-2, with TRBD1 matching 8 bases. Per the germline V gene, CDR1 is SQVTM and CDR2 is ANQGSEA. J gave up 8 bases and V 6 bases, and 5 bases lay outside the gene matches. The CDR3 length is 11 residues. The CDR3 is CSVNRGSGYTF. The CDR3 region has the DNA TGCAGCGTGAACAGGGGGTCCGGCTACACCTTC. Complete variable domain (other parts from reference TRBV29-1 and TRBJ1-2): SAVISQKPSRDICQRGTSLTIQCQVDSQVTMMFWYRQQPGQSLTLIATANQGSEATYESGFVIDKFPISRPNLTFSTLTVSNMSPEDSSIYLCSVNRGSGYTFGSGTRLTVV.